This TCR beta chain was documented in a study of cytomegalovirus exposure and HLA in healthy donors. Germline V gene sequence: CDR1 SGHRS, CDR2 YFSETQ. J lost 4 bases, V lost 1 base, and 7 bases had no gene match. The CDR3 contains 15 residues. A multiplex PCR was run with 60 Vbeta primers and 13 Jbeta primers. Repertoires were generated with immunoSEQ multiplex PCR, while TCRdb's copy carries only in-frame clones and drops some. This table has more than 65,000 clones, around 77% appearing once. V gene TRBV5-1 combines with J gene TRBJ2-7; 8 nucleotides line up with TRBD2. The source is a woman aged 35 to 49 in good health and CMV-seropositive. The sequenced sample was PBMCs. CDR3 DNA sequence: TGCGCCAGCAGCTTGAGAGGGCCTAGCGGGTACGAGCAGTACTTC. This sequence encodes CASSLRGPSGYEQYF.